Below, 10 T cell receptor beta chains from the same sample are listed, as sequenced in a study of T cells in Graves' hyperthyroidism and ophthalmopathy. Authors of the study amplified TCR beta CDR3 regions from RNA transcripts. Researchers ran a first-round RT-PCR on the TCR CDR3 using the HTBI primer set. TCRdb reprocessed the multiplex PCR reads via MiXCR and lists one record per CDR3 protein. The sample records about 420,000 distinct CDR3 sequences, 15% to 19% being singletons. Sequenced input: blood. The receptors were sampled from a woman aged 18-29 years with Graves' hyperthyroidism.

The V call is TRBV4-1, the J call TRBJ2-7; TRBD2 aligns across 11 bases. Germline lookup yields CDR1 MGHRA and CDR2 YSYEKL. Trimming cost V 3 bases and J 3 bases; bases outside gene matches: 7. The CDR3 is 16 amino acids. This CDR3 is CASSQTGTSGLYEQYF. As DNA, the CDR3 is TGCGCCAGCAGCCAGACCGGGACTAGCGGCCTCTACGAGCAGTACTTC.

This rearrangement joins TRBV7-9 to TRBJ1-4; no reliable D call. This CDR3 is 15 amino acids long. V was shortened by 5 bases and J by 0 bases, with 10 bases between the two germline ends. The germline gives CDR1 SEHNR, CDR2 FQNEAQ (reference sequence). The CDR3 sequence: CASSPDKTTNEKLFF. CDR3 sequence (DNA): TGTGCCAGCAGCCCCGACAAGACAACTAATGAAAAACTGTTTTTT.

This clonotype has ten or more counts. The gene calls are TRBV5-1 and TRBJ2-3; D gene ambiguous. The CDR3 is 13 amino acids. V lost 2 bases, J lost 0 bases, and 4 bases lay in between. Germline CDR1 reads SGHRS; CDR2 reads YFSETQ. CDR3 nucleotide sequence: TGCGCCAGCAGCTTTCAGAGCACAGATACGCAGTATTTT. Translating gives CASSFQSTDTQYF. The whole variable domain, remainder taken from reference TRBV5-1 and TRBJ2-3, is KAGVTQTPRYLIKTRGQQVTLSCSPISGHRSVSWYQQTPGQGLQFLFEYFSETQRNKGNFPGRFSGRQFSNSRSEMNVSTLELGDSALYLCASSFQSTDTQYFGPGTRLTVL.

The V call is TRBV7-9, the J call TRBJ1-1, with a tentative D call TRBD1 (6 bases). V was shortened by 5 bases and J by 3 bases, with 16 bases between the two germline ends. This CDR3 spans 15 amino acids. The V gene's germline CDR1 is SEHNR and CDR2 FQNEAQ (reference sequence). The CDR3 spells CASSPQGPDDTEAFF. CDR3 nucleotide sequence: TGTGCCAGCAGCCCTCAGGGGCCGGACGACACTGAAGCTTTCTTT.

The chain recombines TRBV2 with TRBJ2-7, with D hard to call. Germline CDR1 SNHLY, CDR2 FYNNEI. The CDR3 is made up of 11 amino acids. This CDR3 reads CVVTLLGEQYF. The CDR3 nucleotides read TGTGTCGTCACACTCCTGGGCGAGCAGTACTTC. Full variable domain (outside the CDR3, taken from reference TRBV2 and TRBJ2-7): EPEVTQTPSHQVTQMGQEVILRCVPISNHLYFYWYRQILGQKVEFLVSFYNNEISEKSEIFDDQFSVERPDGSNFTLKIRSTKLEDSAMYFCVVTLLGEQYFGPGTRLTVT.

On this clonotype itself: The junction does not match germline at one end; this may be a read error. The genes are TRBV24-1 and TRBJ2-5; the D gene is possibly TRBD1 (6 bases). Per germline, CDR1 KGHDR and CDR2 SFDVKD. This CDR3 is built from 16 residues. The CDR3 here is CATSGLDSWYHETQYF. In DNA, the CDR3 is TGTGCCACCAGTGGTTTGGACAGTTGGTACCACGAGACCCAGTACTTC.

This clonotype was detected many times. This sequence joins TRBV20-1 and TRBJ1-1, with no clear D. Germline CDR1 is DFQATT and CDR2 is SNEGSKA (reference sequence). CDR3 length: 13 amino acids. V was clipped by 0 bases and J by 11 bases, with 16 bases between them. CDR3: CSARETPAGKAFF. CDR3 in DNA: TGCAGTGCTAGAGAAACCCCAGCAGGAAAGGCTTTCTTT.

This clonotype was observed at least ten times. This chain joins TRBV5-1 and TRBJ2-7; no clear D gene. The CDR3 contains 17 residues. Trimming shortened V by 0 bases and J by 6 bases, and 22 bases separated the two germline ends. Germline V gene sequence: CDR1 SGHRS, CDR2 YFSETQ. In nucleotides, the CDR3 is TGCGCCAGCAGCTTGGTCCCACGGATCCACCGGTGGGGCGAGCAGTACTTC. Its translation is CASSLVPRIHRWGEQYF. Based on the CDR3 plus reference TRBV5-1 and TRBJ2-7, the full variable domain is KAGVTQTPRYLIKTRGQQVTLSCSPISGHRSVSWYQQTPGQGLQFLFEYFSETQRNKGNFPGRFSGRQFSNSRSEMNVSTLELGDSALYLCASSLVPRIHRWGEQYFGPGTRLTVT.

In its sample, this clonotype was seen a few times. The chain has TRBV20-1 and TRBJ2-3, with unresolved D. In germline, CDR1 is DFQATT, CDR2 SNEGSKA (reference sequence). The V gene lost 4 bases and the J gene lost 1 base, with 6 bases spanning the gap. CDR3 size: 12 residues. CDR3 sequence (DNA): TGCAGTGCTACCTTAGGCACAGATACGCAGTATTTT. This sequence encodes CSATLGTDTQYF.

CDR3 bases: TGCGCCAGCAGCCACCGATCGACAGGGGAGAACTATGGCTACACCTTC. Its translation: CASSHRSTGENYGYTF. This rearrangement joins TRBV4-1 to TRBJ1-2, with 8 bases identical to TRBD1. The CDR3 sequence is 16 residues long. V gave up 3 bases and J gave up 2 bases; unmatched junction bases: 8. Germline-derived CDR1 and CDR2 are MGHRA and YSYEKL.